The 3 T cell receptor beta chains presented below share a single source sample, sequenced in a study of T cell changes during pregnancy in multiple sclerosis. The assay was immunoSEQ multiplex PCR, and TCRdb's table has in-frame clones only and misses some. This sample carries approximately 99,000 clones, about nine tenths of them seen once, and the ten largest clones take 0.7% to 0.9%. Here the sequenced sample was peripheral blood, taken in the second trimester of pregnancy. These receptors came from a female donor in good health, enrolled as a control in a pregnancy study.

The chain carries TRBV19 and TRBJ1-2, with a possible D match to TRBD1 (5 bases). The CDR3 totals 15 residues. Germline assignment: CDR1 LNHDA and CDR2 SQIVND (reference sequence). V was cut by 1 base and J by 8 bases, with 17 bases left in between. CDR3 nucleotides: TGTGCCAGTAGTATAGGCCAACCGGGGACTGGAGGCTACACCTTC. Translation gives CASSIGQPGTGGYTF.

The genes are TRBV6-4 and TRBJ1-5, with D hard to call. Trimming pared 6 bases from V and 2 bases from J, leaving 11 bases between. CDR1 MRHNA and CDR2 SNTAGT come from the germline V gene. The CDR3 contains 14 residues. The CDR3 sequence: CASSPEVGNQPQHF. In nucleotides, the CDR3 is TGTGCCAGCAGCCCAGAGGTAGGCAATCAGCCCCAGCATTTT.

Only a few counts were recorded for this clone. The gene calls are TRBV7-7 and TRBJ1-4; D gene unclear. Germline V gene data show CDR1 as SSHAT and CDR2 as FNYEAQ (reference sequence). CDR3 size: 15 residues. The V end lost 1 base, the J end lost 8 bases, and 14 bases lay between the germline ends. The CDR3 protein is CASSLGSGRGEKLFF. In nucleotides, the CDR3 is TGTGCCAGCAGCTTAGGGAGTGGGCGAGGGGAAAAACTGTTTTTT.